Listed here are 31 T cell receptor beta chains from one sample, sequenced in a study of cytomegalovirus exposure and HLA in healthy donors. Primers: 60 Vbeta forward and 13 Jbeta reverse. The repertoire was sequenced with immunoSEQ multiplex PCR; TCRdb's copy has only in-frame clones and lacks some. The sample records tens of thousands of clones, about 80% being singletons. Sequenced input: PBMCs. Receptors were obtained from a man aged 18 to 30 in good health and CMV-seronegative.

The chain has TRBV10-3 and TRBJ1-2, with a possible D match to TRBD1 (6 bases). V was pared by 0 bases and J by 6 bases, with 11 bases between. CDR1 ENHRY and CDR2 SYGVKD come from the germline V gene. The CDR3 covers 14 residues. The CDR3, as DNA: TGTGCCATCAGTGAGTCGACAGGCGGTCATGGCTACACCTTC. This codes for CAISESTGGHGYTF.

J is TRBJ1-1 and V is TRBV5-1, with D maybe TRBD1 (6 bases). Trimming removed 4 bases at V and 6 bases at J, with 16 bases between. Germline CDR1 SGHRS, CDR2 YFSETQ. This CDR3 contains 14 residues. CDR3 region: CASSPGGGEAEAFF. The CDR3 coding sequence is TGCGCCAGCAGCCCCGGAGGGGGGGAGGCTGAAGCTTTCTTT.

The chain links TRBV23-1 to TRBJ1-1; D gene uncertain. TRBV23-1 is flagged as an ORF with uncertain function. The CDR3 spans 12 residues. The germline V and J ends were trimmed by 3 bases and 11 bases, with 13 bases remaining between them. Here the CDR3 reads CASSHPLKSAFF. The CDR3 DNA reads TGCGCCAGCAGTCATCCCCTTAAATCGGCTTTCTTT.

V is TRBV18 and J is TRBJ1-3; no reliable D call. Trimming removed 3 bases from V and 1 base from J, with 16 bases in between. The germline V gene encodes CDR1 KGHSH and CDR2 LQKENI. CDR3 size: 17 residues. The CDR3 bases are TGTGCCAGCTCACCGCTTAAGGGCGGAGGATCTGGAAACACCATATATTTT. Its translation is CASSPLKGGGSGNTIYF. Filled out from reference TRBV18 and TRBJ1-3, the complete variable domain reads NAGVMQNPRHLVRRRGQEARLRCSPMKGHSHVYWYRQLPEEGLKFMVYLQKENIIDESGMPKERFSAEFPKEGPSILRIQQVVRGDSAAYFCASSPLKGGGSGNTIYFGEGSWLTVV.

This chain links TRBV6-1 with TRBJ1-3; the match to TRBD1 covers 7 bases. Unmatched junction bases numbered 6, after V lost 6 bases and J lost 4 bases. Germline CDR1 MNHNS, CDR2 SASEGT. This CDR3 has 14 amino acids. The CDR3 reads CASREGAGGNTIYF. The CDR3 bases are TGTGCCAGCAGGGAGGGGGCGGGAGGAAACACCATATATTTT.

The J gene is TRBJ2-5, the V gene TRBV5-1; the D gene is possibly TRBD1 (5 bases). Germline CDR1 is SGHRS and CDR2 is YFSETQ. CDR3 length: 14 residues. The V end lost 0 bases, the J end lost 7 bases, and 13 bases lay between the germline ends. The CDR3 nucleotides read TGCGCCAGCAGCTTGGAGCCAGGGTCGGGGACCCAGTACTTC. Its translation: CASSLEPGSGTQYF.

This clone was counted between two and nine times. The gene calls are TRBV5-1 and TRBJ1-1; D might be TRBD1 (5 bases). The germline V gene has CDR1 SGHRS and CDR2 YFSETQ. The CDR3 loop spans 14 amino acids. The germline V and J ends were trimmed by 2 bases and 1 base, with 9 bases remaining between them. CDR3 DNA sequence: TGCGCCAGCAGCTTTAAAGGACAGAACACTGAAGCTTTCTTT. Encoded protein: CASSFKGQNTEAFF.

This chain uses TRBV7-8 with TRBJ2-3; 13 bases are a match to TRBD2. With V trimmed by 0 bases and J by 6 bases, 6 bases remained unmatched. Germline V gene data show CDR1 as SGHVS and CDR2 as FQNEAQ. This CDR3 comprises 17 residues. CDR3 amino acids: CASSLAMTSGGPDTQYF. Here the CDR3 DNA reads TGTGCCAGCAGCTTAGCGATGACTAGCGGGGGGCCGGATACGCAGTATTTT.

J is TRBJ2-2 and V is TRBV7-8; D possibly corresponds to TRBD1 (6 bases). This CDR3 has 16 amino acids. Trimming took off 4 bases at V and 2 bases at J, with 14 bases between the two ends. The germline V gene encodes CDR1 SGHVS and CDR2 FQNEAQ. CDR3 bases: TGTGCCAGCAGCTATTATGGACAGACCAACACCGGGGAGCTGTTTTTT. Protein sequence: CASSYYGQTNTGELFF.

J is TRBJ1-2 and V is TRBV15; no definite D call. The CDR3 is 13 residues long. Trimming pared 1 base from V and 3 bases from J, leaving 6 bases between. From germline, CDR1 is LNHNV and CDR2 YYDKDF (reference sequence). Here the CDR3 reads CATSRGGDYGYTF. CDR3 nucleotide sequence: TGTGCCACCAGCAGAGGCGGGGACTATGGCTACACCTTC.

The chain joins TRBV5-4 to TRBJ1-2; 9 positions agree with TRBD1. This CDR3 comprises 16 residues. Germline assignment: CDR1 SGHNT and CDR2 YYREEE (reference sequence). V shed 2 bases and J 4 bases; nucleotides not matched to a gene: 9. CDR3 nucleotides: TGTGCCAGCAGCTTCGGGACAGGGAACGGGGTCTATGGCTACACCTTC. Amino acids: CASSFGTGNGVYGYTF.

This chain uses TRBV18 with TRBJ2-3; possibly TRBD2 for D (7 bases). The CDR3 covers 13 residues. Germline V CDR1 and CDR2: KGHSH, LQKENI. V was shortened by 3 bases and J by 4 bases, with 8 bases between the two germline ends. CDR3 loop: CASSPGGPDTQYF. CDR3 sequence (DNA): TGTGCCAGCTCACCCGGGGGGCCAGATACGCAGTATTTT.

This clone was seen only once. V usage is TRBV6-5 and J usage is TRBJ1-4; perhaps TRBD1 as D (5 bases). From germline, CDR1 is MNHEY and CDR2 SVGAGI. CDR3 length: 14 residues. Deletions cut 5 bases from V and 5 bases from J, with 12 bases between. CDR3 residues: CASSPRRGNEKLFF. In nucleotides, the CDR3 is TGTGCCAGCAGTCCACGCCGGGGGAATGAAAAACTGTTTTTT.

The chain joins TRBV5-1 to TRBJ2-1; TRBD2 aligns across 13 bases. CDR1 and CDR2 from the germline V gene are SGHRS and YFSETQ. J gave up 0 bases and V 1 base, and 4 bases lay outside the gene matches. The CDR3 length is 18 residues. CDR3 bases: TGCGCCAGCAGCTTGATTGGGACTAGCGGGGTCTCCTACAATGAGCAGTTCTTC. Its protein is CASSLIGTSGVSYNEQFF.

This clone was counted only a few times. J is TRBJ2-5 and V is TRBV28, with 10 bases that match TRBD1. Trimming removed 4 bases from V and 4 bases from J; junction bases left unmatched: 6. The CDR3 length is 15 residues. Germline CDR1 MDHEN, CDR2 SYDVKM. The CDR3: CASSSWDRGLETQYF. In DNA, the CDR3 is TGTGCCAGCAGTTCCTGGGACAGGGGATTAGAGACCCAGTACTTC.

This clone turned up a few times. V and J are TRBV2 and TRBJ2-5; possible D gene TRBD1, 6 bases. Deletions cut 4 bases from V and 4 bases from J, with 10 bases between. In germline, CDR1 is SNHLY, CDR2 FYNNEI. The CDR3 is 13 residues long. The DNA of the CDR3 is TGTGCCAGCAGTGTCGCCAGGGGAGAGACCCAGTACTTC. It is translated as CASSVARGETQYF.

This clone was seen more than once but under ten times. The rearrangement joins TRBV4-1 to TRBJ1-2; 11 bases line up with TRBD1. Germline CDR1 MGHRA, CDR2 YSYEKL. This CDR3 has 15 residues. The junction had 4 bases not matched to a gene; V was cut back by 4 bases and J by 3 bases. In nucleotides, the CDR3 is TGCGCCAGCAGCCCAGGACAGGGGGCTTACTATGGCTACACCTTC. As protein: CASSPGQGAYYGYTF.

Here the CDR3 reads CASRPEAEGGNTIYF. CDR3 bases: TGTGCCAGCCGTCCCGAGGCCGAGGGAGGAAACACCATATATTTT. The J gene is TRBJ1-3, the V gene TRBV25-1; D is uncertain. The CDR3 is 15 residues long. V gave up 8 bases and J gave up 4 bases, with 18 bases separating them. CDR1 MGHDK and CDR2 SYGVNS come from the germline V gene.

V gene TRBV18 combines with J gene TRBJ2-2; the match to TRBD1 covers 7 bases. Germline V gene sequence: CDR1 KGHSH, CDR2 LQKENI. With 2 bases clipped from V and 5 bases from J, the junction kept 5 bases outside the gene matches. The CDR3 totals 15 residues. The CDR3 DNA is TGTGCCAGCTCACCATTAACAGGGGCAACCGGGGAGCTGTTTTTT. It translates to CASSPLTGATGELFF.

This rearrangement joins TRBV6-6 to TRBJ1-1, with unresolved D. CDR3 length equals 13 residues. CDR1 MNHNY and CDR2 SVGAGI come from the germline V gene (reference sequence). Between the trimmed V and J ends, which lost 4 bases and 5 bases, there was a span of 11 bases. CDR3 DNA sequence: TGTGCCAGCAGTTCGGCAGGTTGGACTGAAGCTTTCTTT. It is translated as CASSSAGWTEAFF.

By share, this clone ranks as medium-sized (0.01 to 0.1%). The chain carries TRBV9 and TRBJ2-3; possibly TRBD2 for D (5 bases). Trimming took off 7 bases at V and 0 bases at J, with 18 bases between the two ends. The V gene's germline CDR1 is SGDLS and CDR2 YYNGEE. The CDR3 spans 16 residues. CDR3 coding DNA: TGTGCCAGCTTCCATCCCCGGGGTACTAGCACAGATACGCAGTATTTT. As protein: CASFHPRGTSTDTQYF.

The chain employs TRBV29-1 and TRBJ2-5; 7 bases line up with TRBD1. Germline V gene data show CDR1 as SQVTM and CDR2 as ANQGSEA. J gave up 1 base and V 7 bases, and 6 bases lay outside the gene matches. The CDR3 length is 13 residues. The CDR3 nucleotides are TGCAGCGGGAAGGGGGCTGCCCAAGAGACCCAGTACTTC. It yields the protein CSGKGAAQETQYF.

This sequence joins TRBV5-1 and TRBJ2-5; perhaps TRBD1 as D (6 bases). Germline V CDR1 and CDR2: SGHRS, YFSETQ. Trimming left V 0 bases short and J 5 bases short, with 14 bases between. This CDR3 comprises 15 residues. DNA for the CDR3: TGCGCCAGCAGCTTGGAAGACAGGCAATGGGAGACCCAGTACTTC. Translated, it gives CASSLEDRQWETQYF.

The chain's CDR3 is CASSQGRGLGTYEQYF. The CDR3 DNA is TGTGCCAGCAGCCAAGGTCGGGGTTTAGGCACCTACGAGCAGTACTTC. The chain uses TRBV14 and TRBJ2-7; the D gene is possibly TRBD2 (5 bases). V gave up 1 base and J gave up 2 bases, with 15 bases separating them. CDR3 size: 16 residues. Germline V gene lookup returns CDR1 SGHDN and CDR2 FVKESK.

The chain recombines TRBV5-1 with TRBJ2-3; 9 nucleotides align to TRBD2. The CDR3 spans 14 residues. Germline V gene lookup returns CDR1 SGHRS and CDR2 YFSETQ. Trimming at V came to 4 bases and at J to 3 bases, leaving 3 bases not matched to a gene. CDR3 DNA: TGCGCCAGCAGCCCGACTAGCGGAACAGATACGCAGTATTTT. Translated, it gives CASSPTSGTDTQYF.

V is TRBV7-2 and J is TRBJ1-1; perhaps TRBD1 as D (6 bases). The CDR3 totals 15 residues. V dropped 1 base and J dropped 0 bases, with 9 bases sitting between them. Germline V lookup: CDR1 SGHTA, CDR2 FQGNSA. Here the CDR3 DNA reads TGTGCCAGCAGCTTAGAGGGGGGGATGAACACTGAAGCTTTCTTT. This encodes CASSLEGGMNTEAFF.

The J gene is TRBJ2-3, the V gene TRBV23-1, with D maybe TRBD2 (6 bases). TRBV23-1 is recorded as an ORF, its role being uncertain. The CDR3 covers 22 residues. V lost 1 base and J 2 bases, leaving 31 bases between the germline ends. This CDR3 reads CASSQCIGVCFGGKGATDTQYF. The CDR3 DNA reads as TGCGCCAGCAGTCAATGTATCGGCGTTTGTTTCGGAGGGAAAGGGGCCACAGATACGCAGTATTTT.

The chain employs TRBV7-2 and TRBJ1-6; possibly TRBD1 for D (6 bases). The germline V and J ends were trimmed by 3 bases and 9 bases, with 12 bases remaining between them. Looked up from germline, CDR1 is SGHTA and CDR2 is FQGNSA. This CDR3 is 14 amino acids long. The CDR3 DNA reads TGTGCCAGCAGCTTGACAGGTTTGGGTTCACCCCTCCACTTT. It yields the protein CASSLTGLGSPLHF.

This chain uses TRBV27 with TRBJ1-6, with 8 bases that match TRBD1. The CDR3 is 13 residues long. V trimming: 3 bases; J trimming: 10 bases; junction bases outside the gene matches: 2. The germline V gene encodes CDR1 MNHEY and CDR2 SMNVEV (reference sequence). The CDR3 is CASSLDRASPLHF. For the CDR3, the DNA is TGTGCCAGCAGTTTGGACAGGGCCTCACCCCTCCACTTT.

The chain uses TRBV2 and TRBJ2-5, with 10 positions matching TRBD1. CDR1 is SNHLY and CDR2 is FYNNEI in the germline V gene. V gave up 2 bases and J gave up 11 bases; unmatched junction bases: 8. The CDR3 has 14 residues. The CDR3 nucleotides read TGTGCCAGCAGTGAACCGGACAGGGGGATAAAGCAGTACTTC. This sequence encodes CASSEPDRGIKQYF.

The V and J genes are TRBV30 and TRBJ2-7, with D hard to call. The CDR3 has 11 amino acids. The V gene lost 3 bases and the J gene lost 2 bases, with 5 bases spanning the gap. Germline lookup yields CDR1 GTSNPN and CDR2 SVGIG (reference sequence). This CDR3 is CAWSQAYEQYF. The CDR3 DNA is TGTGCCTGGAGCCAGGCCTACGAGCAGTACTTC.